This TCR beta chain is drawn from a study of CD8 T cells in Susac syndrome. Random hexamers were used to reverse transcribe about 0.5 to 1 ug of RNA. Across 54 Vbeta and 13 Jbeta, immunoSEQ multiplex PCR amplified TCR beta CDR3. TCRdb called the immunoSEQ multiplex PCR reads again in MiXCR, with one record for every CDR3 protein. The sample holds 150,000 to 190,000 distinct CDR3 sequences, just under 95% seen once. In the case of this clonotype: Its antigen is not known.

CDR1 LGHDT and CDR2 YNNKEL come from the germline V gene (reference sequence). V dropped 6 bases and J dropped 12; count of bases not matched to a gene: 8. This CDR3 has 12 amino acids. Study-level results: The study conceded that its TCR sequencing and HLA analysis involved relatively few individuals.

Sequencing of TCR beta drew on CD8+ and CD4+ T cells from blood. The patients who served as multiple sclerosis controls were treatment-naive and had stable or active relapsing-remitting disease that fulfilled the revised McDonald criteria. The rearrangement uses TRBV3-1 and TRBJ2-1, with 7 bases lining up with TRBD1. This TCR derives from a human donor with multiple sclerosis. The sequenced sample consisted of CD8+ T cells from PBMCs. Written as DNA, the CDR3 is TGTGCCAGCAGTCTAGACCGGACAGGGCAGTTCTTC. Translating it yields CASSLDRTGQFF.